This TCR beta chain was obtained from a study of OX40 agonist ivuxolimab in advanced cancers. This clone was counted once. What it binds is not known. The V gene lost 7 bases and the J gene lost 5 bases, with 11 bases spanning the gap. The CDR3 extends over 12 amino acids. In germline, CDR1 is SEHNR, CDR2 FQNEAQ (reference sequence). The protocol was immunoSEQ multiplex PCR, while the TCRdb copy is restricted to in-frame clones and leaves out a portion. The table has tens of thousands of clones, approximately 84% seen once; the top ten hold roughly a fifth. Findings and limits, study-wide: Researchers report that CD8+ T cells had, on average, more expanded clones than CD4+.

This sequence was found in an adult with an advanced solid tumor such as melanoma, head and neck, liver or kidney cancer. V gene TRBV7-9 combines with J gene TRBJ2-5, with D unclear. The sequencing used CD4+ or CD8+ T cells sorted from blood, collected in a trial of the OX40 agonist ivuxolimab. Written as DNA, the CDR3 is TGTGCCAGCAACCCCTCGCTGGAGACCCAGTACTTC. The encoded protein is CASNPSLETQYF. The whole variable domain, filled in from reference TRBV7-9 and TRBJ2-5, reads DTGVSQNPRHKITKRGQNVTFRCDPISEHNRLYWYRQTLGQGPEFLTYFQNEAQLEKSRLLSDRFSAERPKGSFSTLEIQRTEQGDSAMYLCASNPSLETQYFGPGTRLLVL.